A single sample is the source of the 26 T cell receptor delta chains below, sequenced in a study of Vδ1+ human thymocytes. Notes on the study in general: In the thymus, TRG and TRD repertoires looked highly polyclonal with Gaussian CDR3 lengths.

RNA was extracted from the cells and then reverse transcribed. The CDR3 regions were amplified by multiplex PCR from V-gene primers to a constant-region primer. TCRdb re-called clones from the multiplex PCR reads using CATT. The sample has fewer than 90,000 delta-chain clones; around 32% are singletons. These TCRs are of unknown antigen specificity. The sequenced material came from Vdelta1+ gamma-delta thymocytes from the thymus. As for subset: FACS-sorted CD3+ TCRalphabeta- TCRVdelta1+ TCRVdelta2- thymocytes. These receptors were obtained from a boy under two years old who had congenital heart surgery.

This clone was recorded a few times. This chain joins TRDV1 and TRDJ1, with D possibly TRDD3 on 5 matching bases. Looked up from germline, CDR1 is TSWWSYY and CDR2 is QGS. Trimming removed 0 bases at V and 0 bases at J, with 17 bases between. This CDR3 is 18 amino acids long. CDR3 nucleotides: TGTGCTCTTGGGGAACTGGGGACGTTCCAGACCTACACCGATAAACTCATCTTT. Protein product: CALGELGTFQTYTDKLIF.

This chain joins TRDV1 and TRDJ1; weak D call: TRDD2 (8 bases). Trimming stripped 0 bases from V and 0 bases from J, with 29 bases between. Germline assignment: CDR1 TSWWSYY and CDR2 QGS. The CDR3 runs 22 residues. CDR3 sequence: CALGELSFLLRIRARYTDKLIF. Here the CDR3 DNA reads TGTGCTCTTGGGGAACTTAGCTTCCTACTTAGGATACGCGCTAGGTACACCGATAAACTCATCTTT.

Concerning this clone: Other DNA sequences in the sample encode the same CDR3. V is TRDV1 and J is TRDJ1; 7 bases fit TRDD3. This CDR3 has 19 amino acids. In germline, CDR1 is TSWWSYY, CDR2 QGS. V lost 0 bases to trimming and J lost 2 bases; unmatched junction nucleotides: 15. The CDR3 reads CALGELVFGGSGETDKLIF. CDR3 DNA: TGTGCTCTTGGGGAACTCGTATTCGGGGGATCCGGGGAGACCGATAAACTCATCTTT.

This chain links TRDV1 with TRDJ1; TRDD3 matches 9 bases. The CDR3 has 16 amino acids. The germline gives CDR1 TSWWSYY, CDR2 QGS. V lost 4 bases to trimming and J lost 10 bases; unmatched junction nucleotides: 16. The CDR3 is CALGGSPSNRWGILIF. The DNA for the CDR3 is TGTGCTCTTGGGGGGAGCCCTTCCAACCGCTGGGGGATACTCATCTTT.

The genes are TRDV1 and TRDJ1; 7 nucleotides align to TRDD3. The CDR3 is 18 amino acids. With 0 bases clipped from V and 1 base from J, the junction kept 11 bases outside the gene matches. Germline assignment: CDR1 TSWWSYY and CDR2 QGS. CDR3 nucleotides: TGTGCTCTTGGGGAACTTGGGCCCTACGGGATACCCACCGATAAACTCATCTTT. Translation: CALGELGPYGIPTDKLIF.

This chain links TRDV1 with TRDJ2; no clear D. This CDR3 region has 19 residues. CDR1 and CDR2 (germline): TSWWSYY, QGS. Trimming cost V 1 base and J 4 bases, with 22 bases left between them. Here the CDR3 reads CALGEQLRRTVPGTAQLFF. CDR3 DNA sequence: TGTGCTCTTGGGGAACAACTACGCCGTACTGTCCCTGGGACAGCACAACTCTTCTTT.

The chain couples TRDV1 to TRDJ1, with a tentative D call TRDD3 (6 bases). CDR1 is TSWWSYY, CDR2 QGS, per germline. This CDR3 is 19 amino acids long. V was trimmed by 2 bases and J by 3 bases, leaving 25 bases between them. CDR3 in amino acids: CALGEGPVRLGVNSDKLIF. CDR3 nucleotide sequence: TGTGCTCTTGGGGAAGGCCCGGTACGATTGGGGGTTAACTCCGATAAACTCATCTTT.

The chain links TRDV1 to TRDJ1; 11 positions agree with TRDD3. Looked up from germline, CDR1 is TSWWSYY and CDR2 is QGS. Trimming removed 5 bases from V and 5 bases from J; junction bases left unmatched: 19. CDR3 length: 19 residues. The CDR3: CALGIPSRVLGDIWDKLIF. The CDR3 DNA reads TGTGCTCTTGGGATTCCCTCCCGGGTACTGGGGGATATCTGGGATAAACTCATCTTT.

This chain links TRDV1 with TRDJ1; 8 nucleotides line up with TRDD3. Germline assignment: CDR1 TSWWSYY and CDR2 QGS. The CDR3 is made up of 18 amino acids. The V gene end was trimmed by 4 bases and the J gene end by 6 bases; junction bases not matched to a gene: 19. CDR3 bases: TGTGCTCTTGGGGCCCTCCCTGTTTCACTGGGGGGGGGCCATAAACTCATCTTT. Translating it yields CALGALPVSLGGGHKLIF.

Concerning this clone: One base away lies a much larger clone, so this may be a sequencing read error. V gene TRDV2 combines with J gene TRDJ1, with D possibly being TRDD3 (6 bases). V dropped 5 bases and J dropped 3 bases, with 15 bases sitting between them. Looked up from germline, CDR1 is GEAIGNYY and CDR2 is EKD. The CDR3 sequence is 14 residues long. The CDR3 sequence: CACAWGYRPDKLIF. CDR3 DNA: TGTGCCTGTGCCTGGGGTTACAGGCCCGATAAACTCATCTTT.

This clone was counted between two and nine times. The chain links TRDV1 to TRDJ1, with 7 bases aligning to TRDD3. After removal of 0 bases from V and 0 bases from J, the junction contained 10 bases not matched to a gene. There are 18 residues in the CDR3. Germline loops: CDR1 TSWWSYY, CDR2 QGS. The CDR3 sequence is CALGELATRWGYTDKLIF. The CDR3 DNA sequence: TGTGCTCTTGGGGAACTAGCTACCCGCTGGGGGTACACCGATAAACTCATCTTT.

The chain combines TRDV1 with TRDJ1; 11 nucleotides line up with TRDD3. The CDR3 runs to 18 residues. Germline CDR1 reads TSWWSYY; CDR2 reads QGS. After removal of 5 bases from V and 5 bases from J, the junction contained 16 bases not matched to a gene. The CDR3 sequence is CALGLYQRWGIPHDKLIF. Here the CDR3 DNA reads TGTGCTCTTGGGTTATATCAGCGCTGGGGGATACCCCATGATAAACTCATCTTT.

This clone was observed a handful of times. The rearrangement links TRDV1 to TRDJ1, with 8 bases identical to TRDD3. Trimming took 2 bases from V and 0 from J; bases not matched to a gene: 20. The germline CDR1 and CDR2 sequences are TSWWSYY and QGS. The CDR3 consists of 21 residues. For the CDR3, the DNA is TGTGCTCTTGGGGAAGCCTTCCCGGTACTGGGGGCTCCGGCTTACACCGATAAACTCATCTTT. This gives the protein CALGEAFPVLGAPAYTDKLIF.

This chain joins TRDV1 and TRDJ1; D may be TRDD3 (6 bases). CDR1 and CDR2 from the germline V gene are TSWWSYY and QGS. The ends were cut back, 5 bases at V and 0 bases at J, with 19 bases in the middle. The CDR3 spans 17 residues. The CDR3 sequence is CALGNPPRDMNTDKLIF. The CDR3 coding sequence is TGTGCTCTTGGGAACCCCCCGCGGGATATGAACACCGATAAACTCATCTTT.

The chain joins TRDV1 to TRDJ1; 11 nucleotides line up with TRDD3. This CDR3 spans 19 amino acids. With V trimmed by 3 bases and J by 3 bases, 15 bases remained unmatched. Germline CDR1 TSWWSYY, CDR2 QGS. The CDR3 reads CALGDIFVLGDKKSDKLIF. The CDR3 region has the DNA TGTGCTCTTGGGGACATCTTCGTACTGGGGGATAAGAAGTCCGATAAACTCATCTTT.

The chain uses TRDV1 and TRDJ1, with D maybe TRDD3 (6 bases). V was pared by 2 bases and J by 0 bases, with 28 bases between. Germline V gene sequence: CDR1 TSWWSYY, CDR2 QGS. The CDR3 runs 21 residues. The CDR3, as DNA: TGTGCTCTTGGGGAAGGGCCTACGACTACGTGGGGGGCCCCGTACACCGATAAACTCATCTTT. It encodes CALGEGPTTTWGAPYTDKLIF.

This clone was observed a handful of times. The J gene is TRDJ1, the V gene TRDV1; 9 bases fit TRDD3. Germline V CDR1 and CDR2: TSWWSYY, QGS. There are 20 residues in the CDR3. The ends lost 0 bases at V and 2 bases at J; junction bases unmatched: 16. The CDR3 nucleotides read TGTGCTCTTGGGGAACTTGGTAGACTGGGGGACCTGATGGAGACCGATAAACTCATCTTT. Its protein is CALGELGRLGDLMETDKLIF.

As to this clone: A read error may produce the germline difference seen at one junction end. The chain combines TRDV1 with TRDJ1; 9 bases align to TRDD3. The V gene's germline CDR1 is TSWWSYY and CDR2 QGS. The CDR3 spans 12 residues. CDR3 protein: CSGGSNTDKLIF. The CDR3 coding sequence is TGCTCTGGGGGATCGAACACCGATAAACTCATCTTT.

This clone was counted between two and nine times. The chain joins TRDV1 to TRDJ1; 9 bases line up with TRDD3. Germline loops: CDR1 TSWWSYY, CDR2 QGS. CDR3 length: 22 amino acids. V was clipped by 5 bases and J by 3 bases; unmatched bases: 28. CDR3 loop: CALGRLFPTSPPGDTKADKLIF. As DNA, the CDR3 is TGTGCTCTTGGGAGACTATTTCCTACCTCACCCCCGGGGGATACTAAGGCCGATAAACTCATCTTT.

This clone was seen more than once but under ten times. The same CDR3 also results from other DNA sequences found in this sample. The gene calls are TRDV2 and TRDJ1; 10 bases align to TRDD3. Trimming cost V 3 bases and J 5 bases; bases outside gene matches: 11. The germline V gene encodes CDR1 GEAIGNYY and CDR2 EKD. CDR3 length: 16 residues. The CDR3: CACDVGNWGMPDKLIF. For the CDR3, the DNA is TGTGCCTGTGACGTTGGGAACTGGGGGATGCCTGATAAACTCATCTTT.

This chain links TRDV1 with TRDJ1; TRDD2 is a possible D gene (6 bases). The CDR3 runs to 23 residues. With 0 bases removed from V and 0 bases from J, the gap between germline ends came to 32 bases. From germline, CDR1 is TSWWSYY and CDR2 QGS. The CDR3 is CALGELGVRPTILMLEYTDKLIF. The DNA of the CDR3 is TGTGCTCTTGGGGAACTAGGGGTTCGTCCTACAATACTGATGCTTGAGTACACCGATAAACTCATCTTT.

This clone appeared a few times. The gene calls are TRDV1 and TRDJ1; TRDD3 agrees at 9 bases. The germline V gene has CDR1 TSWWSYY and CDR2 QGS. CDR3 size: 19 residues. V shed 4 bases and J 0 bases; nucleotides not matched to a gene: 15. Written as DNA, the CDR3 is TGTGCTCTTGGGGCCCCGCACCGTTACTGGGGGACTTACACCGATAAACTCATCTTT. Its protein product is CALGAPHRYWGTYTDKLIF.

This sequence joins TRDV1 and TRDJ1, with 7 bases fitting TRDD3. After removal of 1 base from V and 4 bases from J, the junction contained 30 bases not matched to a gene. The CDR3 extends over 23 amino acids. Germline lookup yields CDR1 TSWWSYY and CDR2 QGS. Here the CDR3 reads CALGEPRNPSSGGSTTPFDKLIF. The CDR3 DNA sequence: TGTGCTCTTGGGGAACCGCGGAACCCTAGTTCGGGGGGATCCACTACCCCTTTCGATAAACTCATCTTT.

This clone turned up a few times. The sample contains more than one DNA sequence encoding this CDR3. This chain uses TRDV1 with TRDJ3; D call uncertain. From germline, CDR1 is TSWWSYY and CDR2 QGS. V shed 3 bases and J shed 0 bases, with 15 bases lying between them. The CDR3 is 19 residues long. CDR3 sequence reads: CALGEWLRTSSWDTRQMFF. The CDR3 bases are TGTGCTCTTGGGGAGTGGCTACGCACGAGCTCCTGGGACACCCGACAGATGTTTTTC.

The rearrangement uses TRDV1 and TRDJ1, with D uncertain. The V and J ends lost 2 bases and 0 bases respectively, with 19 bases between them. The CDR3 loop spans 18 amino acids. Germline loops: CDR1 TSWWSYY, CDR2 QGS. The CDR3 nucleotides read TGTGCTCTTGGGGAAGGCTCACTTCAGCAGATAAACACCGATAAACTCATCTTT. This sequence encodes CALGEGSLQQINTDKLIF.

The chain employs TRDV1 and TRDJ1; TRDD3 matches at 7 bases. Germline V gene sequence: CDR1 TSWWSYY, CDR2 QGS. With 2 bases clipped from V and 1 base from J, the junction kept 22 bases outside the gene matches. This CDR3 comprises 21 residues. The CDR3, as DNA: TGTGCTCTTGGGGAAGGGCCCTGTGTCGTACTGGGGTACTTATGCACCGATAAACTCATCTTT. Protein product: CALGEGPCVVLGYLCTDKLIF.